This T cell receptor beta chain was captured in a study of blood T cell repertoires in COVID-19. Study-level background: Acute-phase and convalescent COVID-19 samples originated in the United States, Italy and Spain. The analysed material was cDNA or gDNA that came from T cells, B-cell-depleted T cells, or PBMCs.

Notes on this clone: An end of the junction differs from the germline gene, which may be a read error.

The V gene's germline CDR1 is SGHVS and CDR2 FNYEAQ. This CDR3 is built from 17 residues. Per the original methods: The authors estimated nucleated cell counts from reference gene primer amplification. Sequencing was performed with immunoSEQ multiplex PCR; in TCRdb, only in-frame clones are kept and a portion is missing. V and J calls and clone size come straight from that table; D and trimming were deduced from the DNA. The table lists approximately 130,000 clones, roughly nine tenths of them singletons. The gene calls are TRBV7-6 and TRBJ2-6; D might be TRBD1 (5 bases). The sequence came from a man aged 65-85 years with active or convalescent COVID-19. Sequencing was carried out using peripheral blood. The CDR3 sequence: CASSLAFPGSGANDLTF. As DNA, the CDR3 is TGTGCCAGCAGCTTAGCATTCCCGGGCTCTGGGGCCAACGACCTGACTTTC.